Listed here is a single T cell receptor beta chain. This clonotype occurred many times. The clone's antigen remains unknown. There are no base qualities to consult, and no much larger clone falls within one base. Receptor amplification or capture employed multiplex PCR. Sequencing was performed on an Illumina HiSeq 4000. TCR beta libraries were built with iRepertoire HTBI primers and Arm-PCR amplification of CDR3 regions. PCR products were gel purified before sequencing. The authors' analysis ran thus. Gene usage analysis of CDR3 amino acid clonotypes used the approximately 62 TRBV and 14 to 15 TRBJ segments found across samples. Filtered high-quality paired reads were merged into contigs using COPE and FqMerger. Contigs were aligned with BLAST to IMGT TRBV, TRBD and TRBJ reference genes, and CDR3 was defined per IMGT. Any clonotype with a frequency above 0.1% was counted as a highly expanded clone. Repertoire diversity was measured by Shannon entropy, and V-J evenness by the Gini coefficient. Public clonotypes were defined as clonotypes shared by more than one individual. TCRdb redid the processing of the public reads, applying fastp at Q25 and MiXCR, and retained in-frame beta chains. Each CDR3 protein gets just one entry, which takes the most common genes and DNA from the rows behind it. The authors' filters were not applied to this entry. Across this sample there are about 340,000 distinct CDR3 sequences, with around 20% seen only once. 29% of the sample lies in the top ten.

The sample originates from a study of regulatory T cells in long-lasting Graves disease (TCRdb year 2021). For context, the study as a whole: To count as having persistent Graves' disease, a patient had to have received antithyroid drug treatment for over 5 years with TSH receptor autoantibodies remaining persistently positive. Persistent Graves' disease patients were compared with newly diagnosed Graves' disease patients by peripheral blood TCR sequencing and RNA sequencing. The study was registered as a clinical trial and conducted in China. A total of approximately 35 samples underwent TCR sequencing: about 13 from persistent and some 20 from newly diagnosed Graves' disease patients. On average, persistent Graves' disease patients in the clinical cohort had been on antithyroid drugs for eight to twelve years.

Sample time point, as interpreted from the label and publication: persistent/refractory GD, antithyroid drugs over 5 years with positive TRAb. RNA was extracted from PBMCs in TRIzol for both TCR sequencing and RNA sequencing. Graves' disease was diagnosed according to American Thyroid Association guidelines. Patients were recruited from an endocrinology department in Xi'an, China. From each patient, about 9 milliliters of peripheral blood was collected into an EDTA anticoagulant tube. Ficoll Paque Plus density gradient separation was used to isolate PBMCs, and no further T cell sorting was performed. An Agilent 2100 Bioanalyzer and agarose gel were used to check RNA quality, and a NanoDrop 2000 was used to measure RNA concentration. Beyond this particular receptor, the publication reports: The authors acknowledged the small sample size as a limitation that may reduce accuracy. Because the primary lesion, thyroid tissue, could not be accessed, the study looked at peripheral blood alone. Persistent patients shared more public clonotypes among themselves (2,741) than newly diagnosed patients did (more than 950). Lower TCR Shannon entropy and fewer highly expanded clones were observed in persistent Graves' disease patients than in newly diagnosed patients, which suggested clonal expansion. Only the TCR beta chain was sequenced and analyzed.

Sequences were derived from peripheral blood mononuclear cells (PBMCs), sampled when the disease was refractory, from a patient treated with antithyroid drugs. This receptor was taken from a female donor with Graves disease.

The DNA reads TGTGCCAGCAGGCCGACCGGTTTCCACGAGCAGTACTTC. Its amino acids are CASRPTGFHEQYF. The sequence is built from TRBV12-3 or TRBV12-4 and TRBJ2-7, with no D gene named confidently. There are 13 amino acids in the CDR3, from cysteine to phenylalanine inclusive. Only the CDR3 portion is preserved as DNA: 39 bases, with reading frame beginning at the first base. Between the V and J ends, shortened by 6 bases and 5 bases respectively, the junction contains 14 bases.